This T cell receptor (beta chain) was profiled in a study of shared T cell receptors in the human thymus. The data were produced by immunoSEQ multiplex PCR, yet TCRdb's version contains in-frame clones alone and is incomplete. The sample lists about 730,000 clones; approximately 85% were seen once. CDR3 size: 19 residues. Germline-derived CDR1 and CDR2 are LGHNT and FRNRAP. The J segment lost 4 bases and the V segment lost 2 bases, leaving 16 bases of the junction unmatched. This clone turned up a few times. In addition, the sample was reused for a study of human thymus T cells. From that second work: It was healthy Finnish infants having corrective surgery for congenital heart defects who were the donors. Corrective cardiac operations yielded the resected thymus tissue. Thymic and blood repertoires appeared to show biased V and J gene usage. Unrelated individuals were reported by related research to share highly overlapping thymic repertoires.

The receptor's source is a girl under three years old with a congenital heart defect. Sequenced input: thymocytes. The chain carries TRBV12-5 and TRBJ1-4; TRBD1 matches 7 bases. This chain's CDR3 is CASGLIWHGQEDLNEKLFF. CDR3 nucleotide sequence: TGTGCTAGTGGTTTGATTTGGCATGGACAGGAAGATCTTAATGAAAAACTGTTTTTT.